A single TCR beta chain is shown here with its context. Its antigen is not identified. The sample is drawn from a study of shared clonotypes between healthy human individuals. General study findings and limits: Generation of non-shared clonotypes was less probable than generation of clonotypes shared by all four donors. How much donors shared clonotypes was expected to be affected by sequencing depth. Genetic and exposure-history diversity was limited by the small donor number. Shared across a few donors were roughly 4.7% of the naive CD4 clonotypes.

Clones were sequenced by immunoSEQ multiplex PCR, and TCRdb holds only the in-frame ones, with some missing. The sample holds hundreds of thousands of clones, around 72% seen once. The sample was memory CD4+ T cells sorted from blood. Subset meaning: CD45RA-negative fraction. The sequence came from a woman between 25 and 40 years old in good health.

CDR3 region: CASSPWTSGSGELFF. In DNA, the CDR3 is TGTGCCAGCAGTCCATGGACTAGCGGGAGTGGGGAGCTGTTTTTT. The genes are TRBV28 and TRBJ2-2; TRBD2 matches 13 bases. This CDR3 is 15 amino acids long. Germline trimming cut 5 bases from V and 8 bases from J; bases unmatched to any gene: 5. The germline gives CDR1 MDHEN, CDR2 SYDVKM.